This TCR beta chain was obtained from a study of T cell responses to AZD1222 COVID-19 vaccine. Overall study findings and caveats: Baseline testing showed seropositivity in only six AZD1222 recipients. It should be noted that donors were predominantly white British and more often female, and clonal diversity was possibly underestimated.

Repertoires were generated with immunoSEQ multiplex PCR, while TCRdb's copy carries only in-frame clones and drops some. The sample holds around 140,000 clones, 80% to 95% seen once. In regard to this clone: Its antigen remains unknown.

The CDR3 consists of 15 residues. The trim removed 0 bases at V and 9 bases at J, leaving 9 bases unmatched. Germline V gene data show CDR1 as SGHRS and CDR2 as YFSETQ. Timing groups of about 4 and about 12 weeks for second doses were pooled. The sample was peripheral blood, taken 28 days after the second AZD1222 dose. The rearrangement uses TRBV5-1 and TRBJ2-1; 7 positions match TRBD2. The receptor's source is an adult who received the AZD1222 COVID-19 vaccine. The chain's CDR3 is CASSLEPVGTTEQFF. CDR3 DNA: TGCGCCAGCAGCTTGGAACCAGTCGGGACTACTGAGCAGTTCTTC. Supplemented by reference TRBV5-1 and TRBJ2-1, the full variable domain reads KAGVTQTPRYLIKTRGQQVTLSCSPISGHRSVSWYQQTPGQGLQFLFEYFSETQRNKGNFPGRFSGRQFSNSRSEMNVSTLELGDSALYLCASSLEPVGTTEQFFGPGTRLTVL.